The rows below give T cell receptor beta chains drawn from one sample of a study of T cells in localized non-small cell lung cancer. Generated by immunoSEQ multiplex PCR, the TCRdb table keeps only in-frame clones and is missing some. Here the sample spans fewer than 9,000 clones, 40% to 50% being singletons. Here the sequenced sample was lymph node tissue, taken before any cancer treatment. The receptors originated from a man aged 35 to 69 with stage I lung adenocarcinoma. CDR3s include the opening cysteine and the closing phenylalanine or tryptophan. A D gene is named only where the DNA matches it firmly. For some rows the clone size is stated as once, few or many, or as a class when expanded; others skip it.

V gene: TRBV5-3
J gene: TRBJ1-2
D gene: -
clone size: few
CDR3 protein: CARSLDRTNYGYTF
CDR3 DNA: TGTGCCAGAAGCTTGGACAGGACTAACTATGGCTACACCTTC

V gene: TRBV6-8
J gene: TRBJ2-5
D gene: TRBD1
clone size: few
CDR3 protein: CASSETTGLEETQYF
CDR3 DNA: TGTGCCAGCAGTGAGACGACAGGGCTAGAGGAGACCCAGTACTTC

V gene: TRBV28
J gene: TRBJ2-7
D gene: -
clone size: -
CDR3 protein: CATLDQTPGYEQYF
CDR3 DNA: TGTGCCACCTTGGACCAGACTCCTGGCTACGAGCAGTACTTC

V gene: TRBV30
J gene: TRBJ1-2
D gene: TRBD1
clone size: -
CDR3 protein: CAWSNEDRNYGYTF
CDR3 DNA: TGTGCCTGGTCAAACGAGGACAGGAACTATGGCTACACCTTC

V gene: TRBV14
J gene: TRBJ1-1
D gene: -
clone size: -
CDR3 protein: CASSTGRTEAFF
CDR3 DNA: TGTGCCAGCAGCACCGGTAGGACTGAAGCTTTCTTT

V gene: TRBV11-3
J gene: TRBJ2-1
D gene: TRBD2
clone size: -
CDR3 protein: CASSSRSGRGGDEQFF
CDR3 DNA: TGTGCCAGCAGCTCCCGGTCGGGGCGGGGGGGCGATGAGCAGTTCTTC

V gene: TRBV5-1
J gene: TRBJ2-7
D gene: -
clone size: -
CDR3 protein: CASSPSGTGDYEQYF
CDR3 DNA: TGCGCCAGCAGCCCATCCGGGACCGGAGACTACGAGCAGTACTTC

V gene: TRBV9
J gene: TRBJ1-5
D gene: -
clone size: -
CDR3 protein: CASSVGRTDSPHF
CDR3 DNA: TGTGCCAGCAGCGTAGGAAGGACGGACTCTCCGCATTTT

V gene: TRBV11-3
J gene: TRBJ1-4
D gene: -
clone size: medium-sized
CDR3 protein: CASCRTTGNEKLFF
CDR3 DNA: TGTGCCAGCTGTCGGACCACGGGGAATGAAAAACTGTTTTTT

V gene: TRBV30
J gene: TRBJ1-2
D gene: TRBD1
clone size: few
CDR3 protein: CAWRPNRGYYGYTF
CDR3 DNA: TGTGCCTGGAGACCAAACAGGGGATACTATGGCTACACCTTC

V gene: TRBV6-7
J gene: TRBJ2-1
D gene: -
clone size: -
CDR3 protein: CASSEAVWPEQFF
CDR3 DNA: TGTGCCAGCAGTGAAGCGGTTTGGCCTGAGCAGTTCTTC

V gene: TRBV19
J gene: TRBJ1-5
D gene: -
clone size: once
CDR3 protein: CASSMKLNQPQHF
CDR3 DNA: TGTGCCAGTAGTATGAAGCTCAATCAGCCCCAGCATTTT

V gene: TRBV28
J gene: TRBJ2-3
D gene: TRBD2
clone size: -
CDR3 protein: CASSLVVGGDTQYF
CDR3 DNA: TGTGCCAGCAGTCTAGTCGTGGGGGGGGATACGCAGTATTTT

V gene: TRBV5-1
J gene: TRBJ2-3
D gene: -
clone size: few
CDR3 protein: CASSYGLPSTDTQYF
CDR3 DNA: TGCGCCAGCAGCTATGGACTACCGAGCACAGATACGCAGTATTTT

V gene: TRBV18
J gene: TRBJ1-2
D gene: -
clone size: once
CDR3 protein: CASSREQYYGYTF
CDR3 DNA: TGTGCCAGCTCACGCGAACAATACTATGGCTACACCTTC

V gene: TRBV6-8
J gene: TRBJ1-4
D gene: -
clone size: -
CDR3 protein: CASSRKPPGEVEKLFF
CDR3 DNA: TGTGCCAGCAGCCGAAAGCCGCCAGGGGAGGTTGAAAAACTGTTTTTT

V gene: TRBV19
J gene: TRBJ1-2
D gene: -
clone size: -
CDR3 protein: CASSISPTVHGYTF
CDR3 DNA: TGTGCCAGTAGTATCTCTCCGACAGTTCATGGCTACACCTTC

V gene: TRBV6-8
J gene: TRBJ2-4
D gene: -
clone size: -
CDR3 protein: CASSDSTDSKNIQYF
CDR3 DNA: TGTGCCAGCAGTGACTCGACGGACTCCAAAAACATTCAGTACTTC

V gene: TRBV11-3
J gene: TRBJ2-2
D gene: TRBD1
clone size: -
CDR3 protein: CASSYRQGDTGELFF
CDR3 DNA: TGTGCCAGCAGCTACCGACAGGGTGACACCGGGGAGCTGTTTTTT

V gene: TRBV10-2
J gene: TRBJ2-5
D gene: -
clone size: medium-sized
CDR3 protein: CASSESGHGPLETQYF
CDR3 DNA: TGCGCCAGCAGTGAGTCGGGCCACGGACCATTAGAGACCCAGTACTTC

V gene: TRBV19
J gene: TRBJ1-5
D gene: -
clone size: -
CDR3 protein: CASSPSDSIQPQHF
CDR3 DNA: TGTGCCAGTTCGCCCTCGGACAGTATTCAGCCCCAGCATTTT

V gene: TRBV18
J gene: TRBJ2-2
D gene: -
clone size: -
CDR3 protein: CASSPRRGLTGELFF
CDR3 DNA: TGTGCCAGCTCACCGAGGCGGGGGCTCACCGGGGAGCTGTTTTTT

V gene: TRBV9
J gene: TRBJ1-2
D gene: -
clone size: few
CDR3 protein: CASRVLMGAPIGYTF
CDR3 DNA: TGTGCCAGCAGGGTTTTAATGGGGGCGCCAATTGGCTACACCTTC

V gene: TRBV9
J gene: TRBJ2-2
D gene: TRBD2
clone size: -
CDR3 protein: CASSRGGRGGAGELFF
CDR3 DNA: TGTGCCAGCAGCCGAGGAGGAAGGGGAGGGGCCGGGGAGCTGTTTTTT

V gene: TRBV7-5
J gene: TRBJ2-3
D gene: -
clone size: few
CDR3 protein: CASSLVASGGLTDTQYF
CDR3 DNA: TGTGCCAGCAGCTTGGTCGCTAGCGGGGGGCTCACAGATACGCAGTATTTT

V gene: TRBV30
J gene: TRBJ1-5
D gene: -
clone size: -
CDR3 protein: CAWSARENQPQHF
CDR3 DNA: TGTGCCTGGAGTGCCCGGGAGAATCAGCCCCAGCATTTT

V gene: TRBV14
J gene: TRBJ2-1
D gene: -
clone size: few
CDR3 protein: CASSRGNEQFF
CDR3 DNA: TGTGCCAGCAGTCGGGGCAATGAGCAGTTCTTC

V gene: TRBV19
J gene: TRBJ1-2
D gene: TRBD1
clone size: -
CDR3 protein: CASSVDRGHGYTF
CDR3 DNA: TGTGCCAGTAGTGTCGACAGGGGGCATGGCTACACCTTC

V gene: TRBV7-5
J gene: TRBJ1-3
D gene: -
clone size: -
CDR3 protein: CASSSGGSVSGNTIYF
CDR3 DNA: TGTGCCAGCAGCTCCGGAGGCAGCGTCTCTGGAAACACCATATATTTT

V gene: TRBV18
J gene: TRBJ2-7
D gene: -
clone size: -
CDR3 protein: CASSPPSRQGGEQYF
CDR3 DNA: TGTGCCAGCTCACCACCTAGTCGCCAAGGGGGCGAGCAGTACTTC

V gene: TRBV12-5
J gene: TRBJ1-3
D gene: -
clone size: few
CDR3 protein: CASTYDSGNTIYF
CDR3 DNA: TGTGCCAGCACGTATGACTCTGGAAACACCATATATTTT

V gene: TRBV15
J gene: TRBJ2-5
D gene: -
clone size: -
CDR3 protein: CATSRDPGQQETQYF
CDR3 DNA: TGTGCCACCAGCAGAGACCCCGGGCAGCAAGAGACCCAGTACTTC

V gene: TRBV30
J gene: TRBJ2-2
D gene: -
clone size: -
CDR3 protein: CAWGDGGNTGELFF
CDR3 DNA: TGTGCCTGGGGGGACGGAGGGAACACCGGGGAGCTGTTTTTT

V gene: TRBV5-1
J gene: TRBJ2-1
D gene: TRBD1
clone size: -
CDR3 protein: CASSLMAGGGSYNEQFF
CDR3 DNA: TGCGCCAGCAGCCTCATGGCAGGGGGCGGTTCCTACAATGAGCAGTTCTTC

V gene: TRBV30
J gene: TRBJ1-2
D gene: -
clone size: few
CDR3 protein: CAWSGSRFGYGYTF
CDR3 DNA: TGTGCCTGGAGCGGCAGTAGGTTCGGCTATGGCTACACCTTC

V gene: TRBV28
J gene: TRBJ1-1
D gene: -
clone size: few
CDR3 protein: CASSLTIKNTEAFF
CDR3 DNA: TGTGCCAGCAGTCTAACCATTAAGAACACTGAAGCTTTCTTT

V gene: TRBV1
J gene: TRBJ2-1
D gene: -
clone size: -
CDR3 protein: CASSQDPSQYNEQFF
CDR3 DNA: TGCGCCAGCAGCCAAGACCCTAGCCAATACAATGAGCAGTTCTTC

V gene: TRBV9
J gene: TRBJ2-1
D gene: -
clone size: -
CDR3 protein: CASSLGLERGDEQFF
CDR3 DNA: TGTGCCAGCAGTTTGGGGCTGGAGCGAGGGGATGAGCAGTTCTTC

V gene: TRBV11-3
J gene: TRBJ2-7
D gene: -
clone size: medium-sized
CDR3 protein: CASSFPSRGTYEQYF
CDR3 DNA: TGTGCCAGCAGCTTTCCGAGTAGGGGGACCTACGAGCAGTACTTC

V gene: TRBV19
J gene: TRBJ2-5
D gene: TRBD1
clone size: -
CDR3 protein: CASSPGQNFQETQYF
CDR3 DNA: TGTGCCAGCTCCCCGGGACAGAATTTCCAAGAGACCCAGTACTTC

V gene: TRBV5-1
J gene: TRBJ1-2
D gene: -
clone size: -
CDR3 protein: CASSPDGQRNYGYTF
CDR3 DNA: TGCGCCAGCAGCCCCGACGGGCAGCGAAACTATGGCTACACCTTC

V gene: TRBV30
J gene: TRBJ1-1
D gene: -
clone size: -
CDR3 protein: CAWSVRPMQVAFF
CDR3 DNA: TGTGCCTGGAGTGTACGACCGATGCAGGTAGCTTTCTTT

V gene: TRBV5-1
J gene: TRBJ1-4
D gene: -
clone size: -
CDR3 protein: CASSFAGQSEKLFF
CDR3 DNA: TGCGCCAGCAGCTTTGCAGGGCAGAGCGAAAAACTGTTTTTT

V gene: TRBV15
J gene: TRBJ2-5
D gene: -
clone size: once
CDR3 protein: CATSREYGGGETQYF
CDR3 DNA: TGTGCCACCAGCAGAGAATACGGAGGGGGAGAGACCCAGTACTTC

V gene: TRBV9
J gene: TRBJ2-7
D gene: -
clone size: few
CDR3 protein: CASSALGGGSYKQYF
CDR3 DNA: TGTGCCAGCAGTGCCTTAGGGGGTGGCTCCTACAAGCAGTACTTC

V gene: TRBV18
J gene: TRBJ2-1
D gene: TRBD1
clone size: few
CDR3 protein: CVSSPQGVVVNEQFF
CDR3 DNA: TGTGTCAGCTCACCACAGGGGGTGGTGGTCAATGAGCAGTTCTTC

V gene: TRBV5-1
J gene: TRBJ1-6
D gene: -
clone size: -
CDR3 protein: CASGHGPTNSPLHF
CDR3 DNA: TGCGCCAGCGGGCACGGGCCAACTAATTCACCCCTCCACTTT

V gene: TRBV28
J gene: TRBJ2-1
D gene: -
clone size: few
CDR3 protein: CASRVLGGAGNEQFF
CDR3 DNA: TGTGCCAGCAGGGTGCTTGGGGGCGCAGGCAATGAGCAGTTCTTC

V gene: TRBV30
J gene: TRBJ2-3
D gene: TRBD1
clone size: -
CDR3 protein: CAWSSTGAVDTQYF
CDR3 DNA: TGTGCCTGGAGCTCGACAGGGGCCGTAGATACGCAGTATTTT

V gene: TRBV6-8
J gene: TRBJ1-2
D gene: -
clone size: few
CDR3 protein: CASSAVRSYGYTF
CDR3 DNA: TGTGCCAGCAGTGCAGTCAGGAGCTATGGCTACACCTTC

V gene: TRBV10-2
J gene: TRBJ2-3
D gene: -
clone size: -
CDR3 protein: CASSESTDTQYF
CDR3 DNA: TGCGCCAGCAGTGAGAGCACAGATACGCAGTATTTT

V gene: TRBV28
J gene: TRBJ2-7
D gene: -
clone size: -
CDR3 protein: CASSTPGLTPTEQYF
CDR3 DNA: TGTGCCAGCAGCACGCCTGGACTTACCCCTACCGAGCAGTACTTC

V gene: TRBV6-8
J gene: TRBJ2-5
D gene: -
clone size: few
CDR3 protein: CASNQIRGETQYF
CDR3 DNA: TGTGCCAGCAATCAGATCAGAGGAGAGACCCAGTACTTC

V gene: TRBV7-4
J gene: TRBJ1-1
D gene: -
clone size: -
CDR3 protein: CASSSRVTPHTEAFF
CDR3 DNA: TGTGCCAGCAGCTCCAGGGTTACCCCCCACACTGAAGCTTTCTTT

V gene: TRBV29-1
J gene: TRBJ2-5
D gene: -
clone size: -
CDR3 protein: CSVTADRRETQYF
CDR3 DNA: TGCAGCGTTACTGCCGATCGTAGGGAGACCCAGTACTTC